Shown below are 27 T cell receptor beta chains from a single sample sequenced in a study of CD4 T cells in relation to SARS-CoV-2 and coronaviruses. Unexposed donor CD4+ T cells date from about 2011-2018, before the COVID-19 pandemic. The cells were cultured for about ten days before CD4+ T cells were isolated. Their specific antigens are unknown. Profiled with immunoSEQ multiplex PCR; TCRdb holds only in-frame clones, not every one. The sample records some 26,000 clones, around 79% being singletons. Sample: CD4+ T cells from PBMCs, cultured in vitro. These receptors were taken from a human donor in good health.

The chain carries TRBV10-3 and TRBJ1-1, with 8 bases matching TRBD1. The CDR3 is 13 amino acids. CDR1 is ENHRY, CDR2 SYGVKD, per germline. The ends lost 6 bases at V and 1 base at J; junction bases unmatched: 1. CDR3 residues: CAIRGQENTEAFF. CDR3 in DNA: TGTGCCATCAGGGGACAGGAGAACACTGAAGCTTTCTTT.

The chain recombines TRBV18 with TRBJ1-1; a weak D match, TRBD1 (5 bases). This CDR3 is 17 amino acids long. Trimming took 3 bases from V and 0 from J, leaving 17 bases between them. Germline CDR1 and CDR2: KGHSH and LQKENI. CDR3 sequence reads: CASSPQFLGEMNTEAFF. The CDR3 region has the DNA TGTGCCAGCTCACCCCAATTCTTGGGGGAGATGAACACTGAAGCTTTCTTT.

This clone was observed a handful of times. The rearrangement links TRBV6-1 to TRBJ1-1; D is undetermined. Trimming took off 1 base at V and 6 bases at J, with 9 bases between the two ends. The V gene's germline CDR1 is MNHNS and CDR2 SASEGT. The CDR3 totals 13 residues. CDR3 in DNA: TGTGCCAGCAGTGAAGTTCCCCACGCTGAAGCTTTCTTT. It translates to CASSEVPHAEAFF.

This clone has only a few counts. The rearrangement uses TRBV11-2 and TRBJ2-3, with TRBD1 matching 8 bases. The CDR3 has 16 amino acids. CDR1 and CDR2 from the germline V gene are SGHAT and FQNNGV. With 5 bases clipped from V and 2 bases from J, the junction kept 9 bases outside the gene matches. CDR3 residues: CASSQTGGIPTDTQYF. The CDR3 DNA sequence: TGTGCCAGCAGCCAAACAGGGGGAATACCCACAGATACGCAGTATTTT.

The J gene is TRBJ2-5, the V gene TRBV15, with 8 bases fitting TRBD1. The germline V gene has CDR1 LNHNV and CDR2 YYDKDF (reference sequence). V trimming: 4 bases; J trimming: 4 bases; junction bases outside the gene matches: 8. The CDR3 has 15 residues. Written as DNA, the CDR3 is TGTGCCACCAGCAACGTAGCAGGGGGCCGAGAGACCCAGTACTTC. Its protein product is CATSNVAGGRETQYF.

The chain carries TRBV4-1 and TRBJ2-7, with D perhaps TRBD1 or TRBD2 (5 bases each). From germline, CDR1 is MGHRA and CDR2 YSYEKL. CDR3 length: 15 amino acids. V lost 2 bases and J 6 bases, leaving 17 bases between the germline ends. Here the CDR3 reads CASSQRQGRISEQYF. The DNA of the CDR3 is TGCGCCAGCAGCCAACGGCAGGGACGCATATCCGAGCAGTACTTC.

This clone showed up just a few times. The chain couples TRBV3-1 (or the pseudogene TRBV3-2) to TRBJ2-7; the match to TRBD1 covers 8 bases. J lost 0 bases, V lost 2 bases, and 3 bases had no gene match. Germline values: CDR1 LGHDT, CDR2 YNNKEL (reference sequence). The CDR3 covers 15 residues. The CDR3 coding sequence is TGTGCCAGCAGCCAAATGACAGGGGTCTCCTACGAGCAGTACTTC. Its translation is CASSQMTGVSYEQYF.

Written as DNA, the CDR3 is TGTGCCATCAGTGATAAGGATTATTCACCCCTCCACTTT. It translates to CAISDKDYSPLHF. V gene TRBV10-3 combines with J gene TRBJ1-6, with no clear D. The length of the CDR3 is 13 residues. Germline-derived CDR1 and CDR2 are ENHRY and SYGVKD. V gave up 3 bases and J gave up 8 bases, with 8 bases separating them.

This clone was detected only once. This chain joins TRBV20-1 and TRBJ2-7; no definite D call. Trimming took 4 bases from V and 5 from J, leaving 9 bases between them. The length of the CDR3 is 11 residues. Per the germline V gene, CDR1 is DFQATT and CDR2 is SNEGSKA (reference sequence). CDR3 in amino acids: CSATGLNEQYF. CDR3 nucleotides: TGCAGTGCTACAGGTTTGAACGAGCAGTACTTC.

By sample fraction, this clone is large (0.1 to 1%). The V call is TRBV5-1, the J call TRBJ1-1; the D is unclear. The CDR3 runs 15 residues. V lost 0 bases and J lost 1, with 10 bases in between. Germline V gene sequence: CDR1 SGHRS, CDR2 YFSETQ. Here the CDR3 reads CASSLDRVWNTEAFF. Written as DNA, the CDR3 is TGCGCCAGCAGCTTGGATCGGGTATGGAACACTGAAGCTTTCTTT.

This clone has a handful of counts. The rearrangement joins TRBV30 to TRBJ2-1; 10 bases align to TRBD2. Losses at the gene ends were 5 bases for V and 5 bases for J; bases not matched to a gene: 3. The germline V gene has CDR1 GTSNPN and CDR2 SVGIG (reference sequence). This CDR3 comprises 13 residues. CDR3 loop: CAWGLAVHNEQFF. DNA of the CDR3: TGTGCCTGGGGACTAGCGGTACACAATGAGCAGTTCTTC.

Only one count was recorded for this clone. V and J are TRBV20-1 and TRBJ1-1; D gene unclear. Per the germline V gene, CDR1 is DFQATT and CDR2 is SNEGSKA (reference sequence). V lost 3 bases and J 1 base, leaving 12 bases between the germline ends. This CDR3 is built from 14 residues. The CDR3 protein is CSASVEGKNTEAFF. The CDR3 DNA reads as TGCAGTGCTAGTGTGGAGGGCAAGAACACTGAAGCTTTCTTT.

The chain carries TRBV28 and TRBJ2-3, with D perhaps TRBD1 or TRBD2 (5 bases each). CDR1 is MDHEN and CDR2 is SYDVKM in the germline V gene. CDR3 length: 18 residues. Deletions cut 1 base from V and 1 base from J, with 18 bases between. CDR3 nucleotide sequence: TGTGCCAGCAGTTTATCGGTTGGGACCCCCAGCCGCACAGATACGCAGTATTTT. This translates into CASSLSVGTPSRTDTQYF.

The chain is built from TRBV5-1 and TRBJ1-1; D possibly corresponds to TRBD1 (6 bases). There are 17 residues in the CDR3. Trimming removed 4 bases at V and 5 bases at J, with 24 bases between. Looked up from germline, CDR1 is SGHRS and CDR2 is YFSETQ. The CDR3: CASSLQALGGRSTEAFF. The CDR3 DNA sequence: TGCGCCAGCAGCCTACAAGCTCTAGGGGGACGGTCTACTGAAGCTTTCTTT. Full variable domain (remainder filled in from reference TRBV5-1 and TRBJ1-1): KAGVTQTPRYLIKTRGQQVTLSCSPISGHRSVSWYQQTPGQGLQFLFEYFSETQRNKGNFPGRFSGRQFSNSRSEMNVSTLELGDSALYLCASSLQALGGRSTEAFFGQGTRLTVV.

This chain connects TRBV5-8 to TRBJ2-7; D is possibly TRBD2 (6 bases). This CDR3 has 13 amino acids. V lost 0 bases and J 7 bases, leaving 11 bases between the germline ends. The V gene's germline CDR1 is SGHTS and CDR2 YDEGEE. The CDR3 protein is CASSLAGETEQYF. CDR3 in DNA: TGTGCCAGCAGCTTGGCGGGGGAAACGGAGCAGTACTTC.

The rearrangement links TRBV29-1 to TRBJ1-5, with D uncertain. Germline CDR1 reads SQVTM; CDR2 reads ANQGSEA. Trimming took off 4 bases at V and 0 bases at J, with 7 bases between the two ends. This CDR3 region has 13 residues. Here the CDR3 DNA reads TGCAGCGTTGGCCCGAATAGCAATCAGCCCCAGCATTTT. This translates into CSVGPNSNQPQHF.

The chain joins TRBV25-1 to TRBJ2-1, with D hard to call. V was cut by 5 bases and J by 4 bases, with 12 bases left in between. Per the germline V gene, CDR1 is MGHDK and CDR2 is SYGVNS. The CDR3 is 14 residues long. In DNA form, the CDR3 reads TGTGCCAGCAGTCCTCCGGGTGTTTACAATGAGCAGTTCTTC. Translation: CASSPPGVYNEQFF.

DNA for the CDR3: TGTGCCAGCAGCCAAGATCCATACAGGCTCCTCTATGGCTACACCTTC. This translates into CASSQDPYRLLYGYTF. The chain uses TRBV3-1 (or the pseudogene TRBV3-2) and TRBJ1-2; the D gene is possibly TRBD1 (5 bases). The germline V gene encodes CDR1 LGHDT and CDR2 YNNKEL (reference sequence). V was trimmed by 0 bases and J by 4 bases, leaving 15 bases between them. The CDR3 has 16 residues.

This clone was recorded a few times. The genes are TRBV19 and TRBJ1-5, with a weak D call TRBD1 (6 bases). The CDR3 extends over 16 amino acids. Trimming removed 3 bases from V and 4 bases from J, with 16 bases in between. Per germline, CDR1 LNHDA and CDR2 SQIVND (reference sequence). CDR3 in DNA: TGTGCCAGTAGTATGTATATTACAGGGAGAAATCAGCCCCAGCATTTT. Translating it yields CASSMYITGRNQPQHF.

The V call is TRBV19, the J call TRBJ1-5; TRBD1 matches at 8 bases. The CDR3 is made up of 14 amino acids. V dropped 7 bases and J dropped 0; count of bases not matched to a gene: 2. Germline values: CDR1 LNHDA, CDR2 SQIVND (reference sequence). The DNA of the CDR3 is TGTGCCAGTAATGGACAGGGTAGCAATCAGCCCCAGCATTTT. This encodes CASNGQGSNQPQHF.

This clone was counted once. This chain connects TRBV7-9 to TRBJ2-1; 7 nucleotides match TRBD2. The CDR3 is 16 amino acids. Germline lookup yields CDR1 SEHNR and CDR2 FQNEAQ (reference sequence). Trimming cost V 2 bases and J 3 bases; bases outside gene matches: 7. The CDR3 DNA is TGTGCCAGCAGCTTATCTGGCGGGAGAGGCTACAATGAGCAGTTCTTC. This sequence encodes CASSLSGGRGYNEQFF.

The chain carries TRBV19 and TRBJ1-2, with 8 bases matching TRBD1. CDR3 length: 14 amino acids. Germline trimming cut 1 base from V and 2 bases from J; bases unmatched to any gene: 0. Germline CDR1 is LNHDA and CDR2 is SQIVND (reference sequence). CDR3: CASSIGTGNYGYTF. CDR3 nucleotides: TGTGCCAGTAGTATAGGGACAGGGAACTATGGCTACACCTTC.

The rearrangement links TRBV7-9 to TRBJ2-7; D gene unclear. CDR1 is SEHNR, CDR2 FQNEAQ, per germline (reference sequence). The CDR3 consists of 12 residues. Trimming pared 5 bases from V and 6 bases from J, leaving 11 bases between. The CDR3 loop is CASSPERSEQYF. CDR3 DNA: TGTGCCAGCAGCCCCGAGAGGAGCGAGCAGTACTTC.

The chain is built from TRBV25-1 and TRBJ2-6; D gene ambiguous. The CDR3 consists of 15 residues. V lost 4 bases and J lost 0, with 7 bases in between. The germline V gene encodes CDR1 MGHDK and CDR2 SYGVNS. The CDR3 is CASSVTNSGANVLTF. The DNA for the CDR3 is TGTGCCAGCAGTGTTACGAACTCTGGGGCCAACGTCCTGACTTTC.

The chain combines TRBV30 with TRBJ1-1; D possibly corresponds to TRBD1 (5 bases). Trimming left V 4 bases short and J 4 bases short, with 13 bases between. The CDR3 is made up of 13 amino acids. Germline V gene sequence: CDR1 GTSNPN, CDR2 SVGIG (reference sequence). The CDR3 coding sequence is TGTGCCTGGAAGAAAGACAGACGCACTGAAGCTTTCTTT. Translation: CAWKKDRRTEAFF.

This clone was detected only a few times. The chain recombines TRBV7-9 with TRBJ2-2; D may be TRBD1 (5 bases). The V end lost 1 base, the J end lost 4 bases, and 7 bases lay between the germline ends. CDR1 is SEHNR and CDR2 is FQNEAQ in the germline V gene (reference sequence). This CDR3 is 14 amino acids long. CDR3 in DNA: TGTGCCAGCAGCTTAGGACAGAGCACCGGGGAGCTGTTTTTT. Encoded protein: CASSLGQSTGELFF. Complete variable domain (other parts from reference TRBV7-9 and TRBJ2-2): DTGVSQNPRHKITKRGQNVTFRCDPISEHNRLYWYRQTLGQGPEFLTYFQNEAQLEKSRLLSDRFSAERPKGSFSTLEIQRTEQGDSAMYLCASSLGQSTGELFFGEGSRLTVL.

This clone was counted a few times. The chain carries TRBV5-4 and TRBJ2-5; D might be TRBD1 (6 bases). The CDR3 covers 16 residues. Germline values: CDR1 SGHNT, CDR2 YYREEE (reference sequence). The V end was cut by 3 bases, the J end by 2 bases, with 17 bases between. The CDR3 is CASSSALTGLQETQYF. CDR3 coding DNA: TGTGCCAGCAGCTCGGCCTTGACAGGACTTCAAGAGACCCAGTACTTC.